The TCR beta chain described here comes from a study of OX40 agonist ivuxolimab in advanced cancers. The CDR3 is 16 amino acids. The germline V gene has CDR1 MNHEY and CDR2 SVGAGI. Trimming removed 2 bases from V and 7 bases from J; junction bases left unmatched: 11. The data were produced by immunoSEQ multiplex PCR, yet TCRdb's version contains in-frame clones alone and is incomplete. The table includes about 19,000 clones, 86% detected once. Comments on this clone: Its antigen is undetermined.

Findings and caveats of the study: Undetermined was the antigen specificity of the expanded peripheral T cells.

Exclusion of a patient followed from autoimmune disease history or systemic immunosuppression. Material: CD4+ or CD8+ T cells sorted from blood, obtained in a trial of the OX40 agonist ivuxolimab. This chain links TRBV6-5 with TRBJ2-1, with 7 bases that match TRBD2. This clonotype was sampled from an adult with an advanced solid tumor such as melanoma, head and neck, liver or kidney cancer. For the CDR3, the DNA is TGTGCCAGCAGTTACGGTAGGGGAGGGCAGCCGAATGAGCAGTTCTTC. Its translation: CASSYGRGGQPNEQFF.